Below, 16 T cell receptor beta chains from the same sample are listed, as sequenced in a study of blood T cell repertoires in COVID-19. The assay was immunoSEQ multiplex PCR, and TCRdb's table has in-frame clones only and misses some. The table shows about 150,000 clones, with roughly 82% occurring only once. The sequenced material came from peripheral blood. Every receptor here comes from a woman aged 50 to 65 with acute or convalescent COVID-19.

The chain couples TRBV5-5 to TRBJ1-5; no firm D call. The germline V and J ends were trimmed by 5 bases and 1 base, with 10 bases remaining between them. Per the germline V gene, CDR1 is SGHKS and CDR2 is YYEKEE (reference sequence). The CDR3 totals 14 residues. CDR3 DNA sequence: TGTGCCAGCAGTTCGGAGTGGAGCAATCAGCCCCAGCATTTT. Its translation: CASSSEWSNQPQHF.

V usage is TRBV7-2 and J usage is TRBJ1-5; D is possibly TRBD1 (5 bases). Trimming cost V 2 bases and J 9 bases, with 14 bases left between them. The V gene's germline CDR1 is SGHTA and CDR2 FQGNSA. This CDR3 contains 14 residues. The CDR3 region is CASSLSGPPGPQHF. In DNA, the CDR3 is TGTGCCAGCAGCTTATCAGGGCCCCCTGGGCCCCAGCATTTT.

This clone was seen only a few times. The genes are TRBV27 and TRBJ1-4; 9 bases are shared with TRBD1. The germline CDR1 and CDR2 sequences are MNHEY and SMNVEV (reference sequence). The V segment lost 3 bases and the J segment 5 bases; nucleotides outside the gene matches: 7. This CDR3 has 16 amino acids. The CDR3 DNA reads as TGTGCCAGCAGTTTTGGGACAGGGATAGGCAATGAAAAACTGTTTTTT. It translates to CASSFGTGIGNEKLFF. Using reference TRBV27 and TRBJ1-4 for the parts outside the CDR3, the full variable domain is EAQVTQNPRYLITVTGKKLTVTCSQNMNHEYMSWYRQDPGLGLRQIYYSMNVEVTDKGDVPEGYKVSRKEKRNFPLILESPSPNQTSLYFCASSFGTGIGNEKLFFGSGTQLSVL.

CDR3 residues: CASSFSDSQQYF. DNA for the CDR3: TGTGCCAGCAGCTTCAGCGATAGCCAGCAGTACTTC. V is TRBV5-4 and J is TRBJ2-7, with D uncertain. V lost 2 bases and J 8 bases, leaving 11 bases between the germline ends. The CDR3 contains 12 residues. Germline lookup yields CDR1 SGHNT and CDR2 YYREEE (reference sequence).

This clone was recorded a few times. The chain joins TRBV29-1 to TRBJ2-3, with 10 positions matching TRBD2. This CDR3 has 14 amino acids. The germline CDR1 and CDR2 sequences are SQVTM and ANQGSEA. Germline trimming cut 5 bases from V and 1 base from J; bases unmatched to any gene: 3. CDR3 region: CSVSTSGGTDTQYF. The DNA for the CDR3 is TGCAGCGTTTCTACTAGCGGGGGCACAGATACGCAGTATTTT.

The gene calls are TRBV19 and TRBJ1-5; D call uncertain. Trimming pared 5 bases from V and 9 bases from J, leaving 11 bases between. This CDR3 spans 12 amino acids. In germline, CDR1 is LNHDA, CDR2 SQIVND (reference sequence). CDR3 nucleotides: TGTGCCAGTAGTCCCCAGGCTGGGCCCCAGCATTTT. This codes for CASSPQAGPQHF.

The V gene is TRBV6-2 or TRBV6-3, the J gene TRBJ1-1; 11 nucleotides line up with TRBD1. The CDR3 runs to 15 residues. Trimming took 2 bases from V and 5 from J; bases not matched to a gene: 4. The germline CDR1 and CDR2 sequences are MNHEY and SVGEGT. The CDR3 DNA follows: TGTGCCAGCAGTTACGGGACAGGGGGACGGACTGAAGCTTTCTTT. The encoded protein is CASSYGTGGRTEAFF.

This chain uses TRBV19 with TRBJ2-6; TRBD2 might be the D (6 bases). V lost 8 bases and J 4 bases, leaving 12 bases between the germline ends. This CDR3 region has 14 residues. In germline, CDR1 is LNHDA, CDR2 SQIVND (reference sequence). CDR3 sequence (DNA): TGTGCCAGTGCTCGGGAGTCCGGGGCCAACGTCCTGACTTTC. Translating gives CASARESGANVLTF.

This clone was detected once. This chain connects TRBV6-5 to TRBJ2-5; 13 bases fit TRBD2. Germline CDR1 MNHEY, CDR2 SVGAGI. Losses at the gene ends were 6 bases for V and 2 bases for J; bases not matched to a gene: 3. CDR3 length: 15 amino acids. CDR3 bases: TGTGCCAGCAGACCGGGACTAGCGGGGCAAGAGACCCAGTACTTC. Protein sequence: CASRPGLAGQETQYF.

The chain is built from TRBV3-1 (or the pseudogene TRBV3-2) and TRBJ2-5; a possible D gene is TRBD2 (6 bases). With 4 bases removed from V and 2 bases from J, the gap between germline ends came to 11 bases. CDR3 size: 14 residues. Germline V CDR1 and CDR2: LGHDT, YNNKEL (reference sequence). Written as DNA, the CDR3 is TGTGCCAGCAGCCTGCTGGGGACTCAAGAGACCCAGTACTTC. Translation gives CASSLLGTQETQYF.

The V gene is TRBV11-2, the J gene TRBJ1-1; D ambiguous. Deletions cut 5 bases from V and 4 bases from J, with 5 bases between. Per the germline V gene, CDR1 is SGHAT and CDR2 is FQNNGV. The CDR3 totals 11 residues. CDR3 DNA sequence: TGTGCCAGCAGCCCATCCACTGAAGCTTTCTTT. It translates to CASSPSTEAFF.

This chain connects TRBV21-1 to TRBJ2-4; TRBD2, the D gene given by the table, was not confirmed from the DNA. TRBV21-1 is a known pseudogene. CDR3 length: 16 amino acids. This CDR3 reads CASSKLQRGLKNIQYF. The CDR3 DNA sequence: TGTGCCAGCAGCAAACTCCAGAGAGGCCTAAAAAACATTCAGTACTTC.

V usage is TRBV18 and J usage is TRBJ1-2; a weak D match, TRBD1 (5 bases). The CDR3 loop spans 15 amino acids. The germline V and J ends were trimmed by 2 bases and 8 bases, with 18 bases remaining between them. The germline V gene has CDR1 KGHSH and CDR2 LQKENI. The CDR3 here is CASSPRVEGPGGYTF. DNA for the CDR3: TGTGCCAGCTCACCAAGGGTGGAGGGGCCTGGGGGCTACACCTTC.

This clone was recorded once. The chain is built from TRBV10-3 and TRBJ1-3; weak D call: TRBD1 (5 bases). The CDR3 is 15 amino acids. CDR1 ENHRY and CDR2 SYGVKD come from the germline V gene. The V gene lost 3 bases and the J gene lost 0 bases, with 9 bases spanning the gap. Written as DNA, the CDR3 is TGTGCCATCAGTGAAGGGGAAAGCTCTGGAAACACCATATATTTT. Translating it yields CAISEGESSGNTIYF.

V is TRBV18 and J is TRBJ1-5, with D hard to call. The CDR3 contains 13 residues. Germline V gene data show CDR1 as KGHSH and CDR2 as LQKENI. V lost 6 bases and J 0 bases, leaving 6 bases between the germline ends. CDR3 protein: CASSPSSNQPQHF. CDR3 DNA sequence: TGTGCCAGCTCTCCCTCTAGCAATCAGCCCCAGCATTTT.

J is TRBJ2-1 and V is TRBV5-5, with TRBD2 matching over 7 bases. Germline values: CDR1 SGHKS, CDR2 YYEKEE (reference sequence). This CDR3 has 14 residues. Trimming removed 6 bases from V and 8 bases from J; junction bases left unmatched: 11. The chain's CDR3 is CASTPRVAGDEQFF. The CDR3 nucleotides read TGTGCCAGCACCCCGAGGGTCGCGGGAGATGAGCAGTTCTTC.